This T cell receptor (beta chain) is drawn from a study of identical twins. Study-level points and caveats: In beta out-of-frame sequences, the excess sharing between twins was weaker.

In TCRdb, the 5' RACE reads were re-called with MiXCR into one record per CDR3 protein. The table has 500,000 to 600,000 distinct CDR3 sequences, less than 25% seen once. As regards this clonotype: The antigen is unknown.

The CDR3 runs 15 residues. Germline V gives CDR1 SGHRS, CDR2 YFSETQ. Trimming pared 6 bases from V and 3 bases from J, leaving 18 bases between. The sample also formed part of further work on T cells expressing NK-cell markers. That work states: Unclear, still, was the HCMV specificity of the expanded NKG2C+ T cell clones.

The specimen sequenced was CD4+ T cells sorted from blood. V usage is TRBV5-1 and J usage is TRBJ1-1; D perhaps matches TRBD1 (5 bases). The sequence derives from a woman aged 18-35 years in good health. The CDR3 spells CASKGNGGSHTEAFF. The CDR3 coding sequence is TGCGCCAGCAAGGGTAATGGGGGGTCTCACACTGAAGCTTTCTTT.